This TCR beta chain is drawn from a study of Graves' ophthalmopathy and Graves' hyperthyroidism. Study-wide points: The authors also found most expanded thyroid clonotypes above 0.001 frequency in blood.

The trim removed 2 bases at V and 4 bases at J, leaving 7 bases unmatched. The germline V gene encodes CDR1 MNHEY and CDR2 SVGAGI. The CDR3 totals 17 residues. This clonotype was recorded many times. Antigen unknown. The study amplified TCR beta CDR3 regions using RNA transcripts. The authors performed first-round RT-PCR with HTBI primers and then a second-round multiplex PCR. One entry per CDR3 protein results from TCRdb running MiXCR on the multiplex PCR reads. The table includes under 250,000 distinct CDR3 sequences, roughly 29% detected once. This clonotype was obtained from a man between 50 and 59 years old with Graves' ophthalmopathy. Sequencing was performed on peripheral blood. The rearrangement links TRBV6-5 to TRBJ1-3, with 11 nucleotides matching TRBD1. The CDR3 DNA is TGTGCCAGCAGTTACCCCCCCGGACAGGGGGCCGGAAACACCATATATTTT. Its protein product is CASSYPPGQGAGNTIYF.